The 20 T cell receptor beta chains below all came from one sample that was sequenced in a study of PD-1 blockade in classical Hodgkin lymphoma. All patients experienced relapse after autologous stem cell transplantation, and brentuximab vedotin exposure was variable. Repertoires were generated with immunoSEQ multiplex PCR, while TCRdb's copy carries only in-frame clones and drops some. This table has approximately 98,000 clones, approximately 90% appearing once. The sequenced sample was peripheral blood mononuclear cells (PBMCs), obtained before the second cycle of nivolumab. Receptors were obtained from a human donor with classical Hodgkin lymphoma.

Written as DNA, the CDR3 is TGCGCCAGCAGCAGCGGACTAGCGGGACTCCAAGAGACCCAGTACTTC. It translates to CASSSGLAGLQETQYF. The chain has TRBV4-1 and TRBJ2-5; TRBD2 matches at 12 bases. V lost 5 bases and J lost 1; bases outside the gene matches: 5. The CDR3 is made up of 16 amino acids. The V gene's germline CDR1 is MGHRA and CDR2 YSYEKL.

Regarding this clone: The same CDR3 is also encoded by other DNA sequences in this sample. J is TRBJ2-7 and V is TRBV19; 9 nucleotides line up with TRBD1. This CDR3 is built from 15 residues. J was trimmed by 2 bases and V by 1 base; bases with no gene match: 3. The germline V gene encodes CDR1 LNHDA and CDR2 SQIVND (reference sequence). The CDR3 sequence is CASSIAGQGAYEQYF. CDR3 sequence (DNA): TGTGCCAGTAGTATAGCGGGACAGGGTGCCTACGAGCAGTACTTC.

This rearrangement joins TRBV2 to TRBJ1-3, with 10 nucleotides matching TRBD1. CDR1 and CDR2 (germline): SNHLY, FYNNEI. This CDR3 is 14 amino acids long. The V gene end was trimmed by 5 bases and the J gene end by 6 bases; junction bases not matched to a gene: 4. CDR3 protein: CASSFGTGVNTIYF. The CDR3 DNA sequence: TGTGCCAGCAGTTTCGGGACAGGGGTAAACACCATATATTTT.

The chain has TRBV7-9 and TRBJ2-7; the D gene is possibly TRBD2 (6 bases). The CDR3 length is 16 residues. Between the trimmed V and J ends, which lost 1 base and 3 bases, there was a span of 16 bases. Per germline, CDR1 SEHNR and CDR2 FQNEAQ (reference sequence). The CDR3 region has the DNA TGTGCCAGCAGCTTAGGGCCCCGGGGGAATCTCTACGAGCAGTACTTC. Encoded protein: CASSLGPRGNLYEQYF. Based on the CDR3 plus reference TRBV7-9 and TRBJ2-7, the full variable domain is DTGVSQNPRHKITKRGQNVTFRCDPISEHNRLYWYRQTLGQGPEFLTYFQNEAQLEKSRLLSDRFSAERPKGSFSTLEIQRTEQGDSAMYLCASSLGPRGNLYEQYFGPGTRLTVT.

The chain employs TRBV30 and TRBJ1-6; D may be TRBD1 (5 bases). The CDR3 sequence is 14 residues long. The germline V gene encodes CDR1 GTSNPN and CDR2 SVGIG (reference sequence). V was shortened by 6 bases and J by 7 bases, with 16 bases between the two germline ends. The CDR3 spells CACPAYRKNSPLHF. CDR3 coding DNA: TGTGCCTGCCCAGCCTACAGGAAAAATTCACCCCTCCACTTT.

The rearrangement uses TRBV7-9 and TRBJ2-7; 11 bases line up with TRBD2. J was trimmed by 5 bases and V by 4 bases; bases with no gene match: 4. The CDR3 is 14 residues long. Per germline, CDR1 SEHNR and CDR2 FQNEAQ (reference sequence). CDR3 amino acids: CASSSSGRRNEQYF. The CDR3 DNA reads TGTGCCAGCAGCTCTAGCGGGAGGCGAAACGAGCAGTACTTC.

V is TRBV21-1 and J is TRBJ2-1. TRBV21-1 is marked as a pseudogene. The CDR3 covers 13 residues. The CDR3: CASSKLRTPSQFF. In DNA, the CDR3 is TGTGCCAGCAGCAAACTCAGGACCCCCTCCCAGTTCTTC.

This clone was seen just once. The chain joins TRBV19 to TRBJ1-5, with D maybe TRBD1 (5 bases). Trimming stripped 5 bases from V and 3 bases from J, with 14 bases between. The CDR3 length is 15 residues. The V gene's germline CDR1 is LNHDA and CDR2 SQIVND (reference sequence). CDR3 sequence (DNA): TGTGCCAGTAGTTCAAGCGGGACTGCCAATCAGCCCCAGCATTTT. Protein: CASSSSGTANQPQHF.

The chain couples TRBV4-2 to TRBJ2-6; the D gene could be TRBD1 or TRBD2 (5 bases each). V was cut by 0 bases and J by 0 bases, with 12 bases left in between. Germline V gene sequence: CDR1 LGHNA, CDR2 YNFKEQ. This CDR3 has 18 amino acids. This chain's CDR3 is CASSQDMWGYSGANVLTF. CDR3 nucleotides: TGTGCCAGCAGCCAAGATATGTGGGGGTACTCTGGGGCCAACGTCCTGACTTTC.

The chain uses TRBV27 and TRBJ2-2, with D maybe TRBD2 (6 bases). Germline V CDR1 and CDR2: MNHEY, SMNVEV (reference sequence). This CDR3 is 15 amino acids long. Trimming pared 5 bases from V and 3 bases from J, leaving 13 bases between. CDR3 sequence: CASSTRWGDTGELFF. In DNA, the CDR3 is TGTGCCAGCAGTACCCGGTGGGGGGACACCGGGGAGCTGTTTTTT.

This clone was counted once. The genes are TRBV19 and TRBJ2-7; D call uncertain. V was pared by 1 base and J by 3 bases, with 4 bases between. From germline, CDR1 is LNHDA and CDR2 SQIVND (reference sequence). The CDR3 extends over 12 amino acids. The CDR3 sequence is CASSIGNYEQYF. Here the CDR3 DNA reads TGTGCCAGTAGTATAGGCAACTACGAGCAGTACTTC.

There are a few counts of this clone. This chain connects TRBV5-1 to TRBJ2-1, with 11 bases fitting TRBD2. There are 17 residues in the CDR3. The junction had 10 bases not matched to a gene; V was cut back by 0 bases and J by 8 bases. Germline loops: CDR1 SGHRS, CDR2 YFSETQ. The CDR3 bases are TGCGCCAGCAGCTTGGTAGTAGCGGGAGGGCCTGGGGATGAGCAGTTCTTC. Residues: CASSLVVAGGPGDEQFF.

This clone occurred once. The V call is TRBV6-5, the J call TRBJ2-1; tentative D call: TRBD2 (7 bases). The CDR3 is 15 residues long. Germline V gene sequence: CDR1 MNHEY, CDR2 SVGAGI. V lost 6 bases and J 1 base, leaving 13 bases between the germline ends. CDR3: CASSQQGGSYNEQFF. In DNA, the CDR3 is TGTGCCAGCAGCCAACAGGGAGGGTCCTACAATGAGCAGTTCTTC.

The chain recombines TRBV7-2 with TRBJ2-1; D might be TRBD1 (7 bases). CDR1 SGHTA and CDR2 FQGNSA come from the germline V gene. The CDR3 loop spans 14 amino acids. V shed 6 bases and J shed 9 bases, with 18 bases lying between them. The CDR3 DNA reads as TGTGCCAGCAGGTGGCGGGGCCAGGGGGGTGAGCAGTTCTTC. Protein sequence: CASRWRGQGGEQFF. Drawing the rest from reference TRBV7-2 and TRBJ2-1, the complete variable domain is GAGVSQSPSNKVTEKGKDVELRCDPISGHTALYWYRQSLGQGLEFLIYFQGNSAPDKSGLPSDRFSAERTGGSVSTLTIQRTQQEDSAVYLCASRWRGQGGEQFFGPGTRLTVL.

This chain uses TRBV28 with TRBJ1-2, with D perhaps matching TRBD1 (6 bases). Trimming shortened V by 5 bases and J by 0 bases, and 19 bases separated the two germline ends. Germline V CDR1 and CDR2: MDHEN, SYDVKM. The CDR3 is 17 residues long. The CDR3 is CASSPPTTGSANYGYTF. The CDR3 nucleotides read TGTGCCAGCAGTCCGCCGACCACAGGGTCCGCTAACTATGGCTACACCTTC.

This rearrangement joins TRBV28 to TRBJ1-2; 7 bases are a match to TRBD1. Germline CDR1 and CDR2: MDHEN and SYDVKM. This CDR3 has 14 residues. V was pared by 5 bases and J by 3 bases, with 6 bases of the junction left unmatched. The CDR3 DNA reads TGTGCCAGCAGTCCCCGGGACAGAGACTATGGCTACACCTTC. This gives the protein CASSPRDRDYGYTF.

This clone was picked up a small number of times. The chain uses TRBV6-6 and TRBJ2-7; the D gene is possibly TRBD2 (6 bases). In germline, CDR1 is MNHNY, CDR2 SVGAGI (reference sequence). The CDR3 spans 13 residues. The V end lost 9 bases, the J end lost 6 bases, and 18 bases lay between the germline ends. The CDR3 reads CASKAEGPSEQYF. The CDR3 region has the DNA TGTGCCAGTAAGGCGGAGGGCCCTTCCGAGCAGTACTTC.

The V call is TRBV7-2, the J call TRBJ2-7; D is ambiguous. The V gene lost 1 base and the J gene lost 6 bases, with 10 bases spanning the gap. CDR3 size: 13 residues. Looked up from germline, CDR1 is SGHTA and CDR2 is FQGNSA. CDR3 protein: CASSLGLVGEQYF. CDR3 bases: TGTGCCAGCAGCTTAGGTCTAGTTGGCGAGCAGTACTTC.

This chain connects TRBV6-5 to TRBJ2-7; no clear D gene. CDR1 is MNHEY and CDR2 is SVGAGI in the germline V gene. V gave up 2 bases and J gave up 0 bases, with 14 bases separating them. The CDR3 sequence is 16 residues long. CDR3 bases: TGTGCCAGCAGTTACAGCTCTGCAGGAAACTCCTACGAGCAGTACTTC. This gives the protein CASSYSSAGNSYEQYF.

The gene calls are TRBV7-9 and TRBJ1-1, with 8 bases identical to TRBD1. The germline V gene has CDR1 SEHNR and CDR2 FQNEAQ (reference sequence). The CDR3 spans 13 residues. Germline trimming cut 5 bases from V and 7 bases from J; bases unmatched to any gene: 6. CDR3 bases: TGTGCCAGCAGCCCAGGGGGCGCGAATGAAGCTTTCTTT. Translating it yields CASSPGGANEAFF.